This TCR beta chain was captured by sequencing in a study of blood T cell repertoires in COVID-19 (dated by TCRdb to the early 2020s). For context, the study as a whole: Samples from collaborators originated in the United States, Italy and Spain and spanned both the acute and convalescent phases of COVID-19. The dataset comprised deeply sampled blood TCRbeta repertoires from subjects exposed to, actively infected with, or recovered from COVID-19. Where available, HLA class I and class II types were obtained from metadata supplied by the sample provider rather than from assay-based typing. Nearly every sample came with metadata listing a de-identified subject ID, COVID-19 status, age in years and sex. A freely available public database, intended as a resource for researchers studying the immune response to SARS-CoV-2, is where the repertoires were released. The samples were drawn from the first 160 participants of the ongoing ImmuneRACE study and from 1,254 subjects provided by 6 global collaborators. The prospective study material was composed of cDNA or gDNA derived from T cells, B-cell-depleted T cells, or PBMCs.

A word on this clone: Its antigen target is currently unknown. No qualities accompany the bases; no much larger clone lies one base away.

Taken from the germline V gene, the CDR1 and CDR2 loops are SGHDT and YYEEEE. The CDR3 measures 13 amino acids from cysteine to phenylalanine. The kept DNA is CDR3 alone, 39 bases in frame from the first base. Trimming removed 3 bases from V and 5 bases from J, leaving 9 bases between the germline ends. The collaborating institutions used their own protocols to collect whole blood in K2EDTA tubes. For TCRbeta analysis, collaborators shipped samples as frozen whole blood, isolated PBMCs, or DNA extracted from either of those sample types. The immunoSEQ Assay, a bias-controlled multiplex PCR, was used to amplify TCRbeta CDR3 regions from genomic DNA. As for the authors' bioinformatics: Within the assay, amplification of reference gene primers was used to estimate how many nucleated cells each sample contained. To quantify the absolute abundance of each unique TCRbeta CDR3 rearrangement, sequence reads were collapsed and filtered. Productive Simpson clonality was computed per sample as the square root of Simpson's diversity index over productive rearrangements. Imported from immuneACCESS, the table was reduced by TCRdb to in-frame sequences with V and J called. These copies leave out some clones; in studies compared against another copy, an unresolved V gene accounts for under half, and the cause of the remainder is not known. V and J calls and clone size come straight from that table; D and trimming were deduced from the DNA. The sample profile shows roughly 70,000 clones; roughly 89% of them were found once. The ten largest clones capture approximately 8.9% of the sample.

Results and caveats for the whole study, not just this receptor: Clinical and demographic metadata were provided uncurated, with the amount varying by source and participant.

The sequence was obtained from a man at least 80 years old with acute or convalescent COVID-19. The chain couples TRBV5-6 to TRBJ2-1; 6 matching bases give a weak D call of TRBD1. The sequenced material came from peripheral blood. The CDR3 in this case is CASSWDNDNEQFF. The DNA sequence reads TGTGCCAGCAGCTGGGACAACGACAATGAGCAGTTCTTC.